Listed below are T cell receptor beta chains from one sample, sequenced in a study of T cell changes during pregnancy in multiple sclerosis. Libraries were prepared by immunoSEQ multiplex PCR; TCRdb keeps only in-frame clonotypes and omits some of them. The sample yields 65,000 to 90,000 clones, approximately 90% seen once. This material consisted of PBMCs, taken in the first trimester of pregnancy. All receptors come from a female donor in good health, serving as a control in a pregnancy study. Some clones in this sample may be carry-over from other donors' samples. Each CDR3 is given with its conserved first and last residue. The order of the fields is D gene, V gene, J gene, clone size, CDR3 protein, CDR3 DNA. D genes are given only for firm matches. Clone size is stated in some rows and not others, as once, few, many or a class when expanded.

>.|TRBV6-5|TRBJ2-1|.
CASTEIDTQPCKQFF
TGTGCCAGCACCGAAATTGACACGCAGCCGTGCAAGCAGTTCTTC
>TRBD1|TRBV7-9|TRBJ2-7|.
CASSLPGQTYEQYF
TGTGCCAGCAGCTTACCGGGACAGACCTACGAGCAGTACTTC
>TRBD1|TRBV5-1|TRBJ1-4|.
CASSPETGVEKLFF
TGCGCCAGCAGCCCCGAGACAGGGGTCGAAAAACTGTTTTTT
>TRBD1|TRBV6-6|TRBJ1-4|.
CASRTGSYEKLFF
TGTGCCAGCAGGACAGGGTCTTATGAAAAACTGTTTTTT
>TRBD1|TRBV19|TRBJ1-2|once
CASSTGQGGSPYGYTF
TGTGCCAGTAGTACCGGACAGGGTGGAAGCCCCTATGGCTACACCTTC
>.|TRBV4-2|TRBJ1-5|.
CASSRALSWGVDSNQPQHF
TGTGCCAGCAGCCGAGCACTGTCATGGGGCGTAGATAGCAATCAGCCCCAGCATTTT
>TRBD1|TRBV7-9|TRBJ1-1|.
CASSSGQGGSALKAFF
TGTGCCAGCAGCTCCGGACAGGGTGGGTCGGCCCTCAAAGCTTTCTTT
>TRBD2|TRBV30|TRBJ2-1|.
CAWSIGLAGNNEQFF
TGTGCCTGGAGTATCGGACTAGCGGGAAACAATGAGCAGTTCTTC
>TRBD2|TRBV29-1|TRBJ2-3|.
CSVEDGTSGGADTQYF
TGCAGCGTTGAAGACGGTACGAGCGGGGGGGCAGATACGCAGTATTTT
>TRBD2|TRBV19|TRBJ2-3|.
CASSMFLAGVLSADTQYF
TGTGCCAGTAGTATGTTCCTAGCGGGGGTCCTTTCAGCAGATACGCAGTATTTT
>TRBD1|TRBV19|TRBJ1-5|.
CASSTSGTGLLNQPQHF
TGTGCCAGTAGCACAAGCGGGACAGGACTTCTCAATCAGCCCCAGCATTTT
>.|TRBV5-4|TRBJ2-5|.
CASSLGPGQNHQETQYF
TGTGCCAGCAGCTTAGGCCCTGGACAGAACCACCAAGAGACCCAGTACTTC
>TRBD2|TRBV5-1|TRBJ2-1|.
CASSFGSGSMNEQFF
TGCGCCAGCAGCTTTGGGAGCGGGAGTATGAATGAGCAGTTCTTC
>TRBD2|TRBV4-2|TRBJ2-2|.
CASSQRPGLAGGELFF
TGTGCCAGCAGCCAACGACCGGGACTAGCGGGAGGGGAGCTGTTTTTT
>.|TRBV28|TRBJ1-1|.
CASSFGGHVNTEAFF
TGTGCCAGCAGTTTCGGGGGGCATGTGAACACTGAAGCTTTCTTT
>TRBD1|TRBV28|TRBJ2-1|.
CASSLTGGAYNEQFF
TGTGCCAGCAGTCTGACAGGGGGCGCGTACAATGAGCAGTTCTTC
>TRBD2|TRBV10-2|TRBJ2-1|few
CASSEWGTSGDGEQFF
TGCGCCAGCAGTGAATGGGGGACTAGCGGGGATGGTGAGCAGTTCTTC
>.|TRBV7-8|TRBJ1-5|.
CASSLLWGRGNQPQHF
TGTGCCAGCAGCTTACTTTGGGGGCGCGGCAATCAGCCCCAGCATTTT
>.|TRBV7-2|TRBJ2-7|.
CASSPFVDEQYF
TGTGCCAGCAGCCCCTTTGTAGACGAGCAGTACTTC
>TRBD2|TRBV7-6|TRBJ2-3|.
CASSLSGGASTDTQYF
TGTGCCAGCAGCTTGAGCGGGGGGGCGAGCACAGATACGCAGTATTTT
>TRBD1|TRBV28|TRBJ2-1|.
CASSLSQGLYNEQFF
TGTGCCAGCAGTCTCTCACAGGGGCTCTACAATGAGCAGTTCTTC
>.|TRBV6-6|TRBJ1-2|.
CASSYGEEDGYTF
TGTGCCAGCAGTTACGGGGAGGAGGATGGCTACACCTTC
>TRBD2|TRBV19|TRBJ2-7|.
CASTPTGGGLRGEQYF
TGTGCCAGTACCCCGACGGGCGGGGGTCTTCGAGGGGAGCAGTACTTC
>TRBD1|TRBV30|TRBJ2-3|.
CAWSAWTGGFSDTQYF
TGTGCCTGGAGTGCCTGGACAGGGGGTTTCTCCGATACGCAGTATTTT
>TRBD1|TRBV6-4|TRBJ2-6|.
CASSDSTGGGANVLTF
TGTGCCAGCAGTGACTCGACAGGGGGTGGGGCCAACGTCCTGACTTTC
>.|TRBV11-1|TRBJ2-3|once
CASSYSTGRGVTDTQYF
TGTGCCAGCAGCTACTCAACAGGGAGGGGAGTCACAGATACGCAGTATTTT
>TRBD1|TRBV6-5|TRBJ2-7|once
CASSLATGGPYEQYF
TGTGCCAGCAGCCTTGCGACAGGGGGACCTTACGAGCAGTACTTC
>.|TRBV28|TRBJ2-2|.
CASSLAGGYGELFF
TGTGCCAGCAGTTTGGCTGGGGGCTACGGGGAGCTGTTTTTT
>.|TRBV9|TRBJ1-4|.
CASSVREGRNEKLFF
TGTGCCAGCAGCGTTAGGGAGGGGAGAAATGAAAAACTGTTTTTT
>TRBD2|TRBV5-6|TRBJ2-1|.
CASIEAGDYNEQFF
TGTGCCAGCATCGAGGCGGGAGACTACAATGAGCAGTTCTTC